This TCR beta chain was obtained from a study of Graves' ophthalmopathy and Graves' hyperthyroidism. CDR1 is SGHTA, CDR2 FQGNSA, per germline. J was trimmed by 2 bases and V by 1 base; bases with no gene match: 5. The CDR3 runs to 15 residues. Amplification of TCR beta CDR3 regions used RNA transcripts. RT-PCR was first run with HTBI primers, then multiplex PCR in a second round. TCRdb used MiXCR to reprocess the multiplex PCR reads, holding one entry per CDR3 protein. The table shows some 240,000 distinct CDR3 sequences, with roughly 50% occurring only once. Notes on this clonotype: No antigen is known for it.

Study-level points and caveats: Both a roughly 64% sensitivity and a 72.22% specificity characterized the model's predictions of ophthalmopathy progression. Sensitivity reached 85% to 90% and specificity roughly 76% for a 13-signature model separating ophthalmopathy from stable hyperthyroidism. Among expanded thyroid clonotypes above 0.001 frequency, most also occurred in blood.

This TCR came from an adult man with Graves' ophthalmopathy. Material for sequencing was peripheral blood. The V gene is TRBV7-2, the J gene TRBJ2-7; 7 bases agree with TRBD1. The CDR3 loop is CASSLEQGIPYEQYF. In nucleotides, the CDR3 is TGTGCCAGCAGCTTAGAACAGGGGATTCCCTACGAGCAGTACTTC.